The next 15 T cell receptor beta chains were all read from a single sample in a study of CD8 T cells in ankylosing spondylitis. Findings of the study overall: Within ankylosing spondylitis blood, a TCR beta motif made up of fewer than ten highly homologous variants appeared to be characteristic.

These receptors' antigens are unknown. Each CDR3 protein gets one entry after TCRdb re-called the 5' RACE reads with MiXCR. The table lists roughly 670,000 distinct CDR3 sequences, around 19% of them singletons, with about 19% in the top ten. Sequenced input: blood, either unsorted or a sorted T cell fraction (not recorded which). These receptors were collected from a male donor with ankylosing spondylitis.

The V call is TRBV20-1, the J call TRBJ2-1; D remains ambiguous. Trimming left V 1 base short and J 3 bases short, with 10 bases between. The CDR3 has 14 residues. Germline V CDR1 and CDR2: DFQATT, SNEGSKA (reference sequence). The chain's CDR3 is CSARGIRVYNEQFF. The CDR3 DNA sequence: TGCAGTGCTAGAGGAATACGGGTCTACAATGAGCAGTTCTTC.

This clonotype appeared a few times. The V call is TRBV3-1, the J call TRBJ2-1; 8 bases agree with TRBD2. The V and J ends lost 3 bases and 12 bases, in that order; junction bases with no gene match: 4. Per germline, CDR1 LGHDT and CDR2 YNNKEL (reference sequence). This CDR3 comprises 12 residues. The CDR3 sequence: CASSHGGGWQFF. CDR3 DNA: TGTGCCAGCAGCCACGGGGGGGGGTGGCAGTTCTTC.

The sample holds one count of this clonotype. J is TRBJ2-2 and V is TRBV6-5; D may be TRBD1 (5 bases). There are 13 residues in the CDR3. The germline V gene has CDR1 MNHEY and CDR2 SVGAGI. V was clipped by 4 bases and J by 8 bases, with 11 bases between them. The DNA of the CDR3 is TGTGCCAGCAGTTTACAGGATAATGGGGAGCTGTTTTTT. As protein: CASSLQDNGELFF.

This clonotype was seen many times. The chain is built from TRBV5-1 and TRBJ1-2, with D possibly being TRBD1 (5 bases). Between the trimmed V and J ends, which lost 4 bases and 4 bases, there was a span of 17 bases. This CDR3 contains 15 residues. Germline V lookup: CDR1 SGHRS, CDR2 YFSETQ. This CDR3 is CASSPATGASYGYTF. CDR3 DNA: TGCGCCAGCAGCCCCGCAACCGGGGCTTCCTATGGCTACACCTTC. The full variable domain, its missing parts supplied by reference TRBV5-1 and TRBJ1-2, is KAGVTQTPRYLIKTRGQQVTLSCSPISGHRSVSWYQQTPGQGLQFLFEYFSETQRNKGNFPGRFSGRQFSNSRSEMNVSTLELGDSALYLCASSPATGASYGYTFGSGTRLTVV.

The rearrangement links TRBV5-8 to TRBJ2-5; D is possibly TRBD2 (5 bases). The CDR3 covers 13 residues. Germline CDR1 reads SGHTS; CDR2 reads YDEGEE. Trimming pared 6 bases from V and 4 bases from J, leaving 13 bases between. CDR3 nucleotide sequence: TGTGCCAGCACCCCCGGGGTGGGAGAGACCCAGTACTTC. Encoded protein: CASTPGVGETQYF.

V usage is TRBV5-1 and J usage is TRBJ2-3; D may correspond to TRBD1 or TRBD2 (5 bases each). V dropped 0 bases and J dropped 5 bases, with 13 bases sitting between them. This CDR3 region has 15 residues. Per germline, CDR1 SGHRS and CDR2 YFSETQ. CDR3 loop: CASSLEGTRGDTQYF. CDR3 DNA: TGCGCCAGCAGCTTGGAGGGGACCCGGGGAGATACGCAGTATTTT.

The table lists this clonotype with a few counts. The chain uses TRBV12-3 or TRBV12-4 and TRBJ2-1; TRBD2 agrees at 11 bases. After removal of 1 base from V and 7 bases from J, the junction contained 6 bases not matched to a gene. This CDR3 spans 16 amino acids. CDR3 sequence reads: CASSLGRGLAANEQFF. The CDR3, as DNA: TGTGCCAGCAGTTTAGGCCGGGGACTAGCGGCGAATGAGCAGTTCTTC.

This chain connects TRBV6-1 to TRBJ1-6; no definite D call. Trimming stripped 8 bases from V and 5 bases from J, with 16 bases between. The CDR3 runs 15 residues. Germline values: CDR1 MNHNS, CDR2 SASEGT. The CDR3 DNA follows: TGTGCCAGCTCCGGGCAGGAGATGGATAATTCACCCCTCCACTTT. Amino acids: CASSGQEMDNSPLHF.

The chain couples TRBV7-7 to TRBJ2-3; no clear D gene. Germline CDR1 SSHAT, CDR2 FNYEAQ (reference sequence). The CDR3 is 14 amino acids. Deletions cut 5 bases from V and 4 bases from J, with 13 bases between. Here the CDR3 DNA reads TGTGCCAGCAGCCTAGTGCCGGGCGCAGATACGCAGTATTTT. Translating gives CASSLVPGADTQYF.

This clonotype has a count of ten or more. This sequence joins TRBV2 and TRBJ2-7; TRBD2 matches at 9 bases. V lost 6 bases and J lost 3; bases outside the gene matches: 9. This CDR3 contains 15 residues. Germline loops: CDR1 SNHLY, CDR2 FYNNEI. CDR3 in amino acids: CASRASGRGGYEQYF. CDR3 coding DNA: TGTGCCAGCAGAGCCTCGGGGCGGGGGGGCTACGAGCAGTACTTC.

The gene calls are TRBV20-1 and TRBJ2-1, with TRBD2 matching 7 bases. Trimming cost V 5 bases and J 8 bases; bases outside gene matches: 18. The CDR3 length is 16 residues. Germline V gene sequence: CDR1 DFQATT, CDR2 SNEGSKA (reference sequence). CDR3 DNA sequence: TGCAGTGCTCCAGCCTTGGGGGGGAGGGGCGTGGATGAGCAGTTCTTC. Amino acids: CSAPALGGRGVDEQFF.

This clonotype was observed a few times. This sequence joins TRBV11-1 and TRBJ2-3; 12 bases align to TRBD2. V lost 5 bases and J lost 4; bases outside the gene matches: 16. The germline CDR1 and CDR2 sequences are SGHAT and FQDESV (reference sequence). CDR3 size: 19 residues. The chain's CDR3 is CASSQRGAVGLAGADTQYF. CDR3 DNA sequence: TGTGCCAGCAGCCAAAGGGGCGCCGTGGGACTAGCGGGCGCAGATACGCAGTATTTT. Full variable domain (missing parts from reference TRBV11-1 and TRBJ2-3): EAEVAQSPRYKITEKSQAVAFWCDPISGHATLYWYRQILGQGPELLVQFQDESVVDDSQLPKDRFSAERLKGVDSTLKIQPAELGDSAMYLCASSQRGAVGLAGADTQYFGPGTRLTVL.

V gene TRBV15 combines with J gene TRBJ2-5; tentative D call: TRBD2 (5 bases). Germline lookup yields CDR1 LNHNV and CDR2 YYDKDF (reference sequence). The CDR3 runs 15 residues. The V and J ends lost 0 bases and 4 bases respectively, with 12 bases between them. CDR3 region: CATSRDLLAGETQYF. CDR3 coding DNA: TGTGCCACCAGCAGAGATCTCCTAGCAGGAGAGACCCAGTACTTC.

The chain joins TRBV6-2 or TRBV6-3 to TRBJ1-1, with a tentative D call TRBD1 (5 bases). CDR1 MNHEY and CDR2 SVGEGT come from the germline V gene. V gave up 3 bases and J gave up 2 bases, with 10 bases separating them. There are 14 residues in the CDR3. The CDR3 nucleotides are TGTGCCAGCAGTTATGTTGGGGGAAACACTGAAGCTTTCTTT. Its translation: CASSYVGGNTEAFF.

There are a few counts of this clonotype. The V call is TRBV7-6, the J call TRBJ2-1; TRBD1 matches at 8 bases. CDR3 size: 15 residues. Germline V lookup: CDR1 SGHVS, CDR2 FNYEAQ. The V segment lost 3 bases and the J segment 7 bases; nucleotides outside the gene matches: 8. CDR3 sequence (DNA): TGTGCCAGCAGCTTTGGGGGACAGGTTGGGAATGAGCAGTTCTTC. Protein: CASSFGGQVGNEQFF. Using reference TRBV7-6 and TRBJ2-1 for the parts outside the CDR3, the full variable domain is GAGVSQSPRYKVTKRGQDVALRCDPISGHVSLYWYRQALGQGPEFLTYFNYEAQQDKSGLPNDRFSAERPEGSISTLTIQRTEQRDSAMYRCASSFGGQVGNEQFFGPGTRLTVL.